This entry lists 22 T cell receptor beta chains sequenced from one sample in a study of blood T cell repertoires in COVID-19. The repertoire was sequenced with immunoSEQ multiplex PCR; TCRdb's copy has only in-frame clones and lacks some. This repertoire shows roughly 220,000 clones, 90% found once; its top ten account for more than 12%. Input material: PBMCs or T cells enriched from blood (not recorded which). Receptors were obtained from a man aged 25 to 45 who had been exposed to COVID-19.

V and J are TRBV4-1 and TRBJ1-5; D uncertain. With 1 base removed from V and 2 bases from J, the gap between germline ends came to 15 bases. This CDR3 spans 17 amino acids. Germline V CDR1 and CDR2: MGHRA, YSYEKL. CDR3 residues: CASSQALATMGNQPQHF. Here the CDR3 DNA reads TGCGCCAGCAGCCAAGCGTTGGCCACCATGGGCAATCAGCCCCAGCATTTT.

CDR3 in DNA: TGTGCCAGCAGCCAAGAATTGGCGGGGGGGAACACCGGGGAGCTGTTTTTT. This codes for CASSQELAGGNTGELFF. This chain joins TRBV3-1 (or the pseudogene TRBV3-2) and TRBJ2-2, with 8 bases fitting TRBD2. With V trimmed by 0 bases and J by 1 base, 4 bases remained unmatched. The CDR3 is 17 residues long. CDR1 is LGHDT and CDR2 is YNNKEL in the germline V gene (reference sequence).

The chain employs TRBV9 and TRBJ2-1; TRBD2 aligns across 9 bases. This CDR3 spans 17 amino acids. Germline lookup yields CDR1 SGDLS and CDR2 YYNGEE. V was clipped by 0 bases and J by 7 bases; unmatched bases: 11. DNA of the CDR3: TGTGCCAGCAGCGTAGAGGCGGGGGGGGTGGCAAGGAATGAGCAGTTCTTC. Protein product: CASSVEAGGVARNEQFF.

The V and J genes are TRBV4-1 and TRBJ1-5; 7 bases map to TRBD1. V lost 4 bases to trimming and J lost 6 bases; unmatched junction nucleotides: 6. The germline V gene encodes CDR1 MGHRA and CDR2 YSYEKL. The length of the CDR3 is 14 residues. The CDR3 sequence is CASSRTTGVQPQHF. The CDR3 DNA follows: TGCGCCAGCAGCCGAACTACAGGGGTTCAGCCCCAGCATTTT.

The rearrangement uses TRBV11-2 and TRBJ2-7; D is possibly TRBD2 (5 bases). The CDR3 loop spans 16 amino acids. Germline V gene data show CDR1 as SGHAT and CDR2 as FQNNGV. V was shortened by 5 bases and J by 3 bases, with 20 bases between the two germline ends. The CDR3 nucleotides read TGTGCCAGCAGCGCCGACTATGCTAGCAGAGACTACGAGCAGTACTTC. Translated: CASSADYASRDYEQYF.

Remarks on this clone: The same CDR3 is also encoded by other DNA sequences in this sample. The gene calls are TRBV6-6 and TRBJ2-1, with TRBD1 matching 7 bases. After removal of 0 bases from V and 7 bases from J, the junction contained 0 bases not matched to a gene. The V gene's germline CDR1 is MNHNY and CDR2 SVGAGI (reference sequence). The CDR3 extends over 13 amino acids. The CDR3 sequence is CASSYSTGNEQFF. The CDR3 region has the DNA TGTGCCAGCAGTTACTCGACAGGGAATGAGCAGTTCTTC.

The DNA of the CDR3 is TGTGCCAGCTCACCGGGACTAGGTATAAATGAGCAGTTCTTC. This gives the protein CASSPGLGINEQFF. The rearrangement joins TRBV18 to TRBJ2-1; 8 nucleotides line up with TRBD2. With 3 bases clipped from V and 7 bases from J, the junction kept 5 bases outside the gene matches. CDR1 and CDR2 (germline): KGHSH, LQKENI. This CDR3 comprises 14 residues.

The CDR3 here is CASSNPSTEAFF. The CDR3 DNA reads TGCGCCAGCAGCAATCCTTCCACTGAAGCTTTCTTT. This rearrangement joins TRBV5-1 to TRBJ1-1; no reliable D call. The CDR3 covers 12 residues. Germline V lookup: CDR1 SGHRS, CDR2 YFSETQ. Trimming removed 4 bases from V and 4 bases from J, with 8 bases in between.

This clone was counted only a few times. The chain joins TRBV7-2 to TRBJ2-2; 8 positions agree with TRBD2. The CDR3 runs to 16 residues. Losses at the gene ends were 3 bases for V and 1 base for J; bases not matched to a gene: 4. Germline CDR1 is SGHTA and CDR2 is FQGNSA. The CDR3, as DNA: TGTGCCAGCAGCTTCCTGGCGGGGGGGAACACCGGGGAGCTGTTTTTT. Residues: CASSFLAGGNTGELFF.

The DNA for the CDR3 is TGTGCCTGGAGCAAAGGACAGGGCAATCAGCCCCAGCATTTT. This translates into CAWSKGQGNQPQHF. The chain carries TRBV30 and TRBJ1-5, with 7 bases that match TRBD1. CDR1 and CDR2 from the germline V gene are GTSNPN and SVGIG (reference sequence). The CDR3 is 14 residues long. With V trimmed by 3 bases and J by 2 bases, 4 bases remained unmatched.

This clone was recorded only once. V gene TRBV5-1 combines with J gene TRBJ2-1; 9 bases agree with TRBD2. Germline CDR1 reads SGHRS; CDR2 reads YFSETQ. There are 19 residues in the CDR3. V trimming: 2 bases; J trimming: 3 bases; junction bases outside the gene matches: 15. The CDR3: CASSLPRASGERFYNEQFF. The CDR3 DNA is TGCGCCAGCAGCTTACCTCGGGCTAGCGGGGAGAGATTCTACAATGAGCAGTTCTTC.

The V call is TRBV4-3, the J call TRBJ1-5; 7 nucleotides align to TRBD1. V shed 4 bases and J 2 bases; nucleotides not matched to a gene: 5. The CDR3 is made up of 15 amino acids. Germline values: CDR1 LGHNA, CDR2 YSLEER. CDR3 coding DNA: TGCGCCAGCAGCCCCACAGGGGATGGCAATCAGCCCCAGCATTTT. It specifies CASSPTGDGNQPQHF.

The chain employs TRBV3-1 (or the pseudogene TRBV3-2) and TRBJ1-3; TRBD1 might be the D (6 bases). CDR3 length: 17 amino acids. Germline CDR1 and CDR2: LGHDT and YNNKEL (reference sequence). Trimming shortened V by 1 base and J by 1 base, and 14 bases separated the two germline ends. For the CDR3, the DNA is TGTGCCAGCAGCCAAGTCAGAACAGGGCGTTCTGGAAACACCATATATTTT. Translation gives CASSQVRTGRSGNTIYF.

V and J are TRBV5-5 and TRBJ2-7; D gene unclear. Germline CDR1 reads SGHKS; CDR2 reads YYEKEE (reference sequence). Trimming pared 3 bases from V and 1 base from J, leaving 8 bases between. The CDR3 is 13 amino acids. CDR3 protein: CASSWASSYEQYF. Written as DNA, the CDR3 is TGTGCCAGCAGCTGGGCGTCATCCTACGAGCAGTACTTC.

This clone was counted only a few times. The chain is built from TRBV7-6 and TRBJ2-1; TRBD2 is a possible D gene (6 bases). The germline V gene has CDR1 SGHVS and CDR2 FNYEAQ. The CDR3 extends over 14 amino acids. Trimming took off 2 bases at V and 8 bases at J, with 13 bases between the two ends. The CDR3 DNA sequence: TGTGCCAGCAGCTTATTCGGCGGGGCCGATGAGCAGTTCTTC. Its protein is CASSLFGGADEQFF.

The V and J genes are TRBV19 and TRBJ1-6; weak D call: TRBD1 (5 bases). Germline loops: CDR1 LNHDA, CDR2 SQIVND (reference sequence). V was pared by 8 bases and J by 9 bases, with 20 bases between. This CDR3 region has 15 residues. The CDR3 loop is CASCYSVQGGSPLHF. The CDR3 DNA reads as TGTGCCAGTTGCTATTCTGTGCAGGGAGGTTCACCCCTCCACTTT.

This clone was observed a few times. V and J are TRBV6-2 or TRBV6-3 and TRBJ2-6; no reliable D call. The germline V and J ends were trimmed by 6 bases and 4 bases, with 13 bases remaining between them. Germline V gene lookup returns CDR1 MNHEY and CDR2 SVGEGT. The CDR3 sequence is 15 residues long. The CDR3 bases are TGTGCCAGCAGCTTCCTTTCCGAGGGGGCCAACGTCCTGACTTTC. It specifies CASSFLSEGANVLTF.

This clone was seen more than once but under ten times. The chain couples TRBV3-1 (or the pseudogene TRBV3-2) to TRBJ1-5; D possibly corresponds to TRBD1 (5 bases). The germline V gene has CDR1 LGHDT and CDR2 YNNKEL (reference sequence). Trimming took off 4 bases at V and 5 bases at J, with 15 bases between the two ends. CDR3 length: 15 residues. The CDR3 is CASSPTGGYDQPQHF. CDR3 DNA sequence: TGTGCCAGCAGCCCCACCGGGGGGTACGATCAGCCCCAGCATTTT.

The chain carries TRBV21-1 and TRBJ2-2; TRBD1, the table's D call, was not compared with the DNA. TRBV21-1 is a documented pseudogene. The CDR3 has 16 residues. CDR3 nucleotides: TGTGCCAGCAGCAGGCAGGGGGCGAGGGTTACCGGGGAGCTGTTTTTT. This translates into CASSRQGARVTGELFF.

The V and J genes are TRBV6-5 and TRBJ2-1, with TRBD1 matching over 9 bases. V dropped 3 bases and J dropped 7; count of bases not matched to a gene: 7. CDR1 and CDR2 from the germline V gene are MNHEY and SVGAGI. CDR3 length: 15 residues. CDR3 sequence reads: CASSYRGQGLNEQFF. CDR3 nucleotide sequence: TGTGCCAGCAGTTATAGGGGACAGGGACTGAATGAGCAGTTCTTC.

The chain has TRBV28 and TRBJ1-2; maybe TRBD1 (5 bases). The V gene lost 5 bases and the J gene lost 1 base, with 8 bases spanning the gap. There are 13 residues in the CDR3. Germline V gives CDR1 MDHEN, CDR2 SYDVKM. The CDR3 DNA follows: TGTGCCAGCAGTCCAGGGCGTAACTATGGCTACACCTTC. This gives the protein CASSPGRNYGYTF.

The chain has TRBV9 and TRBJ1-1; D ambiguous. The CDR3 covers 14 residues. Trimming took 3 bases from V and 0 from J, leaving 9 bases between them. Germline assignment: CDR1 SGDLS and CDR2 YYNGEE. The CDR3 protein is CASSAADLNTEAFF. In DNA form, the CDR3 reads TGTGCCAGCAGCGCCGCGGACTTGAACACTGAAGCTTTCTTT.